Sequencing of this T cell receptor beta chain was carried out in a study of CD4 T cells in relation to SARS-CoV-2 and coronaviruses. Background on the study: PBMCs were cultured with antigen for roughly 9 days before TCR beta sequencing. Study-level results: Memory recall responses, not primary responses primed in culture, are what the assay detects. In 55% to 75% of donors, memory CD4+ clonotypes crossrecognized SARS-CoV-2 and at least one common cold coronavirus spike.

Germline values: CDR1 KGHSH, CDR2 LQKENI. The germline V and J ends were trimmed by 5 bases and 3 bases, with 17 bases remaining between them. This CDR3 contains 15 residues. As for this clone: Its antigen is undetermined.

For approximately 10 days, around 100,000 sorted CD4+ cells grew with T cell-depleted PBMCs and CEF. Generated by immunoSEQ multiplex PCR, the TCRdb table keeps only in-frame clones and is missing some. The sample yields about 40,000 clones, approximately 81% seen once. This receptor was obtained from an adult with COVID-19. Sequences were obtained from naive CD4+ T cells from PBMCs, cultured in vitro. Subset noted: naive CD4+ T cells isolated by negative enrichment. V is TRBV18 and J is TRBJ2-7; TRBD2 is a possible D gene (6 bases). Written as DNA, the CDR3 is TGTGCCAGCTCAACACTCTCGACTAGTTTCTACGAGCAGTACTTC. This codes for CASSTLSTSFYEQYF.